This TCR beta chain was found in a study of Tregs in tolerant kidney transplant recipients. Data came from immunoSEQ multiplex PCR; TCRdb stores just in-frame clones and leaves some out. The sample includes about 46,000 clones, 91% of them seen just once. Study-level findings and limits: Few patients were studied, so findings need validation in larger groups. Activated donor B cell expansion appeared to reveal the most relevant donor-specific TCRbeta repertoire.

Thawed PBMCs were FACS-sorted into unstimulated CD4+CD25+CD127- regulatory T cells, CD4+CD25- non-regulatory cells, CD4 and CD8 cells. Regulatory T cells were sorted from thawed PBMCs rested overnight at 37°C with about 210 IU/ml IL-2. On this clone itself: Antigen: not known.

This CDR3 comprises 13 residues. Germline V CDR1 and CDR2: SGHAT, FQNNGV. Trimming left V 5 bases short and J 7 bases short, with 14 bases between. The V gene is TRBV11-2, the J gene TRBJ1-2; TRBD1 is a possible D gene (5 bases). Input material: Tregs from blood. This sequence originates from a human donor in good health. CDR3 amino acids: CASSLSLRVGYTF. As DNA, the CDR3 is TGTGCCAGCAGCCTATCTCTCAGGGTTGGCTACACCTTC.